This T cell receptor beta chain was found in a study of blood T cell repertoires in COVID-19. Study information: The origin of the acute and convalescent COVID-19 samples was the United States, Italy and Spain. PBMCs, B-cell-depleted T cells, or T cells were the source of the cDNA or gDNA that made up the material.

The CDR3 spans 15 residues. CDR1 and CDR2 from the germline V gene are SGDLS and YYNGEE. The V end lost 2 bases, the J end lost 0 bases, and 9 bases lay between the germline ends. This clone was counted between two and nine times. The Seattle patients joined while their infection was active and were tracked longitudinally afterward. Original processing methods: Amplification of reference gene primers provided the estimated nucleated cell counts. Only in-frame clones appear in the TCRdb table, and some are missing; sequencing was by immunoSEQ multiplex PCR. That table is the source of V, J and clone size, and D and trimming were worked out from the DNA. Of about 70,000 clones in the sample, approximately 80% are singletons; the top ten hold approximately 6.9%.

This TCR was recovered from a man aged 25 to 40 with COVID-19, enrolled during active disease. V gene TRBV9 combines with J gene TRBJ2-1, with D tentatively TRBD1 (6 bases). Sequenced material: peripheral blood. The CDR3 loop reads CASSVGHLSYNEQFF. CDR3 nucleotides: TGTGCCAGCAGCGTGGGACATCTCTCCTACAATGAGCAGTTCTTC. The full variable domain, rest sourced from reference TRBV9 and TRBJ2-1, is DSGVTQTPKHLITATGQRVTLRCSPRSGDLSVYWYQQSLDQGLQFLIQYYNGEERAKGNILERFSAQQFPDLHSELNLSSLELGDSALYFCASSVGHLSYNEQFFGPGTRLTVL.